The sequence of this TCR beta chain was determined in a study of cytomegalovirus exposure and HLA in healthy donors. Study in general: Researchers found that about 82% of under 450 genotyped donors fell within the Caucasian-associated ancestry cluster. Study-wide results and limits: It was only CMV serostatus that was available as immune exposure information. According to the study, around 160 TCR beta chains were cytomegalovirus-associated.

In the PCR, 60 Vbeta and 13 Jbeta primers were used. Sequenced by immunoSEQ multiplex PCR; TCRdb stores in-frame clones only, minus some. The data contain about 170,000 clones, approximately 84% of them singletons. Participants comprised healthy donors of bone marrow. The CDR3 extends over 15 amino acids. V gave up 0 bases and J gave up 1 base, with 8 bases separating them. Germline values: CDR1 SGHRS, CDR2 YFSETQ. This clone occurred a few times. Its specificity is unknown. The genes are TRBV5-1 and TRBJ1-3; D gene unclear. The sequence came from a woman aged 45-60 years in good health and CMV-seropositive. Sequenced input: PBMCs. This chain's CDR3 is CASSLDSGSGNTIYF. CDR3 DNA: TGCGCCAGCAGCTTGGATTCGGGGTCTGGAAACACCATATATTTT. The complete variable domain, with remaining parts taken from reference TRBV5-1 and TRBJ1-3, reads KAGVTQTPRYLIKTRGQQVTLSCSPISGHRSVSWYQQTPGQGLQFLFEYFSETQRNKGNFPGRFSGRQFSNSRSEMNVSTLELGDSALYLCASSLDSGSGNTIYFGEGSWLTVV.